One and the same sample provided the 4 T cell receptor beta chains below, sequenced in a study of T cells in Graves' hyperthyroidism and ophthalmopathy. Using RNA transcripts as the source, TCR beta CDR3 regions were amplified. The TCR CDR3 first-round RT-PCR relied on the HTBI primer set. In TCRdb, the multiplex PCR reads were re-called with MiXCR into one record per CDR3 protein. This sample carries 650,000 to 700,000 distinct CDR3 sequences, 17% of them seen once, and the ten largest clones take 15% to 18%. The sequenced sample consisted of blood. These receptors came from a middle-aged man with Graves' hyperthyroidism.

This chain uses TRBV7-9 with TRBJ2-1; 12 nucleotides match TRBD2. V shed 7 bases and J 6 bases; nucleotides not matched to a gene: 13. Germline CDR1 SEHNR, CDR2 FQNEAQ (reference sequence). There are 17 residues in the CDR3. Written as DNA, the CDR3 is TGTGCCAGCACCCTTGGGGCTAGCGGGAGGGCCCTCAATGAGCAGTTCTTC. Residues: CASTLGASGRALNEQFF. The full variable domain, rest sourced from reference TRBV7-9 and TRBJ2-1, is DTGVSQNPRHKITKRGQNVTFRCDPISEHNRLYWYRQTLGQGPEFLTYFQNEAQLEKSRLLSDRFSAERPKGSFSTLEIQRTEQGDSAMYLCASTLGASGRALNEQFFGPGTRLTVL.

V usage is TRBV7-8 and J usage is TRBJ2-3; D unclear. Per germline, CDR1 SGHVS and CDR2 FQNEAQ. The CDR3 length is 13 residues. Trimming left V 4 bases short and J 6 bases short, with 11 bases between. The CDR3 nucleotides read TGTGCCAGCAGCTCCAAATATGAGGATACGCAGTATTTT. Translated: CASSSKYEDTQYF. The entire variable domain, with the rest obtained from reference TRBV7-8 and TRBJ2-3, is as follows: GAGVSQSPRYKVAKRGQDVALRCDPISGHVSLFWYQQALGQGPEFLTYFQNEAQLDKSGLPSDRFFAERPEGSVSTLKIQRTQQEDSAVYLCASSSKYEDTQYFGPGTRLTVL.

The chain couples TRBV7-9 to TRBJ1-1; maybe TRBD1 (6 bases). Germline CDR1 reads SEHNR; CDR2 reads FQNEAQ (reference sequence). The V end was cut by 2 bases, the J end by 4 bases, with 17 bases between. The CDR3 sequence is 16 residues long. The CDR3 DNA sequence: TGTGCCAGCAGCTTAATAACAGGGTCAAGGAGCACTGAAGCTTTCTTT. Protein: CASSLITGSRSTEAFF. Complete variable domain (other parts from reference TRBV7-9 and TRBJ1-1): DTGVSQNPRHKITKRGQNVTFRCDPISEHNRLYWYRQTLGQGPEFLTYFQNEAQLEKSRLLSDRFSAERPKGSFSTLEIQRTEQGDSAMYLCASSLITGSRSTEAFFGQGTRLTVV.

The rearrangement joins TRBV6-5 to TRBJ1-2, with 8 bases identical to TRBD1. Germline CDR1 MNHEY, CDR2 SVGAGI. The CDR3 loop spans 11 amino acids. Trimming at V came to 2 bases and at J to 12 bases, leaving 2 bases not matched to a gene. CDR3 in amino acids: CASSYQGAHTF. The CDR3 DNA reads TGTGCCAGCAGTTACCAGGGGGCCCACACCTTC.